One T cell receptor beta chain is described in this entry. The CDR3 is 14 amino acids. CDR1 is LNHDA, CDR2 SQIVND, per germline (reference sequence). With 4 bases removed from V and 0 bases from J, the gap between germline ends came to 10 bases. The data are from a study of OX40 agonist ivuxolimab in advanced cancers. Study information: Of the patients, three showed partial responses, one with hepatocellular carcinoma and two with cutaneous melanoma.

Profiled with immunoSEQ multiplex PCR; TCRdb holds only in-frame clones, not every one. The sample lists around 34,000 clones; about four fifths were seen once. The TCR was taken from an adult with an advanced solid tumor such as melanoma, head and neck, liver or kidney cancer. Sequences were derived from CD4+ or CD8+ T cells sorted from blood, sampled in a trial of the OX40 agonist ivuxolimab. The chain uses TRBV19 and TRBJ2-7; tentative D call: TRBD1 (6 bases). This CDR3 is CASSRGPNSYEQYF. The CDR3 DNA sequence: TGTGCCAGTAGTAGGGGGCCAAACTCCTACGAGCAGTACTTC.